This T cell receptor beta chain was captured by sequencing in a study of blood T cells in healthy people across ages. Sample-barcoded 5' priming and a J-beta primer mix drove a second PCR of roughly 6 to 12 cycles. TCRdb recomputed calls from the 5' RACE reads with MiXCR, one row per CDR3 protein. The sample records 590,000 or so distinct CDR3 sequences, 25% to 35% being singletons. The individuals who served as donors were healthy Caucasians living in Russia, aged roughly 6 to 95. Each sample had at least 6.5 million PBMCs isolated. CDR1 is GTSNPN, CDR2 SVGIG, per germline (reference sequence). V gave up 4 bases and J gave up 3 bases; unmatched junction bases: 5. CDR3 length equals 13 residues.

The sequenced material came from blood. The chain carries TRBV30 and TRBJ1-2; 7 bases line up with TRBD1. The TCR originated in a woman at least 80 years old in good health. Written as DNA, the CDR3 is TGTGCCTGGATCCTCGACAGGGACTATGGCTACACCTTC. This codes for CAWILDRDYGYTF.